The 32 T cell receptor beta chains below were found in one sample sequenced in a study of CD8 T cells in ankylosing spondylitis. General study results and limits: A motif in TCR beta, a set of seven to nine highly homologous variants, appeared characteristic of ankylosing spondylitis blood.

TCRdb used MiXCR to reprocess the 5' RACE reads, holding one entry per CDR3 protein. The sample lists about 390,000 distinct CDR3 sequences, about a fifth occurring once. These receptors are not linked to any known antigen. Sequencing was done on a sample of blood, either unsorted or a sorted T cell fraction (not recorded which). The origin of the receptors is a male donor with ankylosing spondylitis.

This clonotype was counted a few times. The chain employs TRBV28 and TRBJ2-1; 9 nucleotides line up with TRBD1. Per the germline V gene, CDR1 is MDHEN and CDR2 is SYDVKM. V shed 10 bases and J 6 bases; nucleotides not matched to a gene: 16. The CDR3 length is 16 residues. The CDR3: CATVRPGTGLSNEQFF. For the CDR3, the DNA is TGTGCCACAGTAAGGCCCGGGACAGGGCTAAGCAATGAGCAGTTCTTC.

This clonotype was counted between two and nine times. The J gene is TRBJ2-1, the V gene TRBV9, with D possibly matching TRBD1 (6 bases). Germline CDR1 is SGDLS and CDR2 is YYNGEE. The V end was cut by 0 bases, the J end by 8 bases, with 12 bases between. This CDR3 is built from 14 residues. The CDR3 region is CASSVGGQGYEQFF. CDR3 in DNA: TGTGCCAGCAGCGTAGGCGGGCAGGGGTATGAGCAGTTCTTC.

This clonotype was seen only once. CDR3 region: CASSYQRGPPSQKLFF. CDR3 DNA: TGTGCCAGCAGTTACCAACGCGGGCCTCCAAGTCAAAAACTGTTTTTT. This chain joins TRBV6-5 and TRBJ1-4; unclear D gene. Trimming took off 2 bases at V and 9 bases at J, with 19 bases between the two ends. Per the germline V gene, CDR1 is MNHEY and CDR2 is SVGAGI. The CDR3 has 16 residues.

This clonotype was seen only a few times. This sequence joins TRBV20-1 and TRBJ2-3, with TRBD1 identical over 8 bases. The CDR3 spans 13 residues. V lost 3 bases, J lost 1 base, and 0 bases stayed unmatched. Germline CDR1 reads DFQATT; CDR2 reads SNEGSKA (reference sequence). CDR3 protein: CSARTGGTDTQYF. CDR3 DNA sequence: TGCAGTGCTAGGACAGGGGGCACAGATACGCAGTATTTT.

V is TRBV12-3 or TRBV12-4 and J is TRBJ2-7; D may match TRBD1 or TRBD2 (9 bases each). The V end lost 3 bases, the J end lost 7 bases, and 16 bases lay between the germline ends. CDR3 length: 14 amino acids. For the CDR3, the DNA is TGTGCCAGCAGTTTGGCTAGCGGGACAGGGGAGCAGTACTTC. It encodes CASSLASGTGEQYF.

This rearrangement joins TRBV28 to TRBJ2-5; possible D gene TRBD2, 5 bases. CDR3 length equals 15 residues. Germline V gene lookup returns CDR1 MDHEN and CDR2 SYDVKM. Trimming took 5 bases from V and 1 from J, leaving 14 bases between them. CDR3 sequence reads: CASSPLGGGQETQYF. The CDR3 nucleotides read TGTGCCAGCAGTCCCCTCGGTGGAGGCCAAGAGACCCAGTACTTC.

This chain uses TRBV19 with TRBJ2-7; possibly TRBD1 for D (6 bases). The CDR3 covers 15 residues. CDR1 is LNHDA, CDR2 SQIVND, per germline (reference sequence). V shed 5 bases and J shed 6 bases, with 20 bases lying between them. In DNA form, the CDR3 reads TGTGCCAGTAGTGGTGGAACAGGGTTTGTCAGCGAGCAGTACTTC. Translating gives CASSGGTGFVSEQYF.

V usage is TRBV27 and J usage is TRBJ2-3; TRBD2 matches 14 bases. Germline V gene data show CDR1 as MNHEY and CDR2 as SMNVEV (reference sequence). V lost 8 bases to trimming and J lost 5 bases; unmatched junction nucleotides: 9. CDR3 length: 16 residues. In DNA form, the CDR3 reads TGTGCCAGCGCCCTGGGACTAGCGGGAGCGGAAGATACGCAGTATTTT. Translated: CASALGLAGAEDTQYF.

This clonotype was seen at least ten times. The chain carries TRBV3-1 and TRBJ2-1; no clear D. The germline gives CDR1 LGHDT, CDR2 YNNKEL (reference sequence). V was cut by 3 bases and J by 7 bases, with 4 bases left in between. The CDR3 totals 11 residues. The CDR3 reads CASSQENEQFF. CDR3 sequence (DNA): TGTGCCAGCAGCCAGGAGAATGAGCAGTTCTTC.

V and J are TRBV14 and TRBJ2-2; TRBD1 might be the D (5 bases). With 6 bases removed from V and 8 bases from J, the gap between germline ends came to 16 bases. The CDR3 covers 14 residues. Germline V gene lookup returns CDR1 SGHDN and CDR2 FVKESK. The CDR3 loop is CASSRLQGSGELFF. CDR3 in DNA: TGTGCCAGCAGTCGTCTTCAGGGAAGTGGGGAGCTGTTTTTT. Using reference TRBV14 and TRBJ2-2 for the parts outside the CDR3, the full variable domain is EAGVTQFPSHSVIEKGQTVTLRCDPISGHDNLYWYRRVMGKEIKFLLHFVKESKQDESGMPNNRFLAERTGGTYSTLKVQPAELEDSGVYFCASSRLQGSGELFFGEGSRLTVL.

The chain uses TRBV21-1 and TRBJ2-1; TRBD1 is the table's D call, not checked against the DNA. TRBV21-1 is recorded as a pseudogene. The CDR3 is made up of 15 amino acids. CDR3 residues: CASKTPGHRWDEQFF. CDR3 nucleotides: TGTGCCAGCAAAACCCCGGGCCACCGGTGGGATGAGCAGTTCTTC.

This clonotype was seen only a few times. The chain links TRBV3-1 to TRBJ2-5, with TRBD2 identical over 8 bases. Trimming removed 5 bases from V and 5 bases from J; junction bases left unmatched: 7. Germline V gene lookup returns CDR1 LGHDT and CDR2 YNNKEL (reference sequence). The CDR3 totals 14 residues. CDR3 loop: CASSVRLAWETQYF. CDR3 DNA sequence: TGTGCCAGCAGCGTACGACTAGCGTGGGAGACCCAGTACTTC.

This clonotype was found many times. This chain connects TRBV12-3 or TRBV12-4 to TRBJ1-1; D is unclear. This CDR3 comprises 14 residues. V lost 2 bases and J 1 base, leaving 8 bases between the germline ends. CDR3 DNA sequence: TGTGCCAGCAGTTTAAAACTGCCGAACACTGAAGCTTTCTTT. Encoded protein: CASSLKLPNTEAFF.

This clonotype was found many times. The rearrangement uses TRBV3-1 and TRBJ2-7; 10 bases are shared with TRBD2. Per germline, CDR1 LGHDT and CDR2 YNNKEL (reference sequence). Trimming took 0 bases from V and 4 from J; bases not matched to a gene: 6. The CDR3 is 16 amino acids. For the CDR3, the DNA is TGTGCCAGCAGCCAAGATCGGTCTAGCGGGAGTTACGAGCAGTACTTC. Encoded protein: CASSQDRSSGSYEQYF.

This clonotype has a handful of counts. The chain carries TRBV7-3 and TRBJ2-7; the D is unclear. The V end was cut by 2 bases, the J end by 7 bases, with 12 bases between. The CDR3 consists of 13 residues. Germline CDR1 is SGHTA and CDR2 is FQGTGA. CDR3 residues: CASSLFSTLEQYF. CDR3 sequence (DNA): TGTGCCAGCAGCTTATTTTCGACGTTGGAGCAGTACTTC.

This clonotype was detected only a few times. The chain employs TRBV12-3 or TRBV12-4 and TRBJ2-3; D remains ambiguous. V was pared by 7 bases and J by 1 base, with 9 bases between. This CDR3 region has 13 residues. The CDR3 DNA follows: TGTGCCAGCATTGTAGATGGCACAGATACGCAGTATTTT. Its translation is CASIVDGTDTQYF.

The J gene is TRBJ1-1, the V gene TRBV7-9; 7 bases align to TRBD1. Germline assignment: CDR1 SEHNR and CDR2 FQNEAQ (reference sequence). The CDR3 is 12 amino acids. With V trimmed by 3 bases and J by 11 bases, 6 bases remained unmatched. The CDR3: CASSFSRGNAFF. The CDR3 DNA reads TGTGCCAGCAGCTTTAGCAGGGGGAACGCTTTCTTT. Drawing the rest from reference TRBV7-9 and TRBJ1-1, the complete variable domain is DTGVSQNPRHKITKRGQNVTFRCDPISEHNRLYWYRQTLGQGPEFLTYFQNEAQLEKSRLLSDRFSAERPKGSFSTLEIQRTEQGDSAMYLCASSFSRGNAFFGQGTRLTVV.

There are a few counts of this clonotype. The chain has TRBV5-1 and TRBJ2-3; TRBD1 matches 8 bases. This CDR3 region has 19 residues. Germline loops: CDR1 SGHRS, CDR2 YFSETQ. The trim removed 4 bases at V and 6 bases at J, leaving 22 bases unmatched. The CDR3 spells CASSRQGWNEGDPRDTQYF. The CDR3, as DNA: TGCGCCAGCAGCCGACAGGGGTGGAACGAGGGAGACCCTCGGGATACGCAGTATTTT.

This clonotype has just a few counts. The chain employs TRBV30 and TRBJ2-5; 9 positions agree with TRBD1. The CDR3 length is 15 residues. V dropped 0 bases and J dropped 4; count of bases not matched to a gene: 6. CDR1 is GTSNPN and CDR2 is SVGIG in the germline V gene (reference sequence). The CDR3 spells CAWSVGTGFSETQYF. The CDR3 DNA follows: TGTGCCTGGAGTGTAGGGACAGGGTTTTCAGAGACCCAGTACTTC.

This chain uses TRBV20-1 with TRBJ1-1; D gene ambiguous. The CDR3 contains 13 residues. Per the germline V gene, CDR1 is DFQATT and CDR2 is SNEGSKA (reference sequence). Trimming cost V 0 bases and J 2 bases, with 7 bases left between them. Here the CDR3 DNA reads TGCAGTGCTAGAGATACAGTCAACACTGAAGCTTTCTTT. Translating it yields CSARDTVNTEAFF.

This clonotype was observed at least ten times. The chain carries TRBV12-3 or TRBV12-4 and TRBJ1-3, with no clear D. V was cut by 6 bases and J by 4 bases, with 7 bases left in between. This CDR3 is 12 amino acids long. The CDR3 loop reads CASSSVGNTIYF. The CDR3 DNA is TGTGCCAGCAGCTCCGTGGGAAACACCATATATTTT.

With respect to this clonotype: The germline gene is not matched at one end of the junction; a read error may be the cause. This rearrangement joins TRBV7-3 to TRBJ1-2; weak D call: TRBD1 (5 bases). The CDR3 contains 13 residues. Germline V gives CDR1 SGHTA, CDR2 FQGTGA. The CDR3 loop reads CASSPNVGGGYTF. CDR3 bases: TGCGCCAGCAGCCCTAACGTCGGGGGTGGCTACACCTTC.

The table lists this clonotype with a few counts. DNA of the CDR3: TGCAGCGTTGAGGTGAGGGGGAATACGTACGAGCAGTACTTC. Translation gives CSVEVRGNTYEQYF. The V gene is TRBV29-1, the J gene TRBJ2-7; TRBD1 is a possible D gene (6 bases). This CDR3 has 14 residues. Germline values: CDR1 SQVTM, CDR2 ANQGSEA. V lost 3 bases and J 4 bases, leaving 16 bases between the germline ends.

This sequence joins TRBV19 and TRBJ2-5; 8 positions match TRBD1. CDR3 length equals 14 residues. Losses at the gene ends were 4 bases for V and 2 bases for J; bases not matched to a gene: 3. Germline V gene lookup returns CDR1 LNHDA and CDR2 SQIVND (reference sequence). CDR3 sequence (DNA): TGTGCCAGTAGTAGAACAGGGGGTCAAGAGACCCAGTACTTC. Residues: CASSRTGGQETQYF.

In its sample, this clonotype was seen a few times. The CDR3 protein is CSSGRAGTDTQYF. The CDR3 DNA follows: TGCAGCTCGGGCAGGGCCGGCACAGATACGCAGTATTTT. This chain links TRBV29-1 with TRBJ2-3; tentatively, D is TRBD1 (5 bases). Trimming took 8 bases from V and 1 from J, leaving 13 bases between them. The CDR3 is 13 amino acids. Germline lookup yields CDR1 SQVTM and CDR2 ANQGSEA.

The J gene is TRBJ1-2, the V gene TRBV5-1; D gene unclear. Trimming left V 7 bases short and J 0 bases short, with 13 bases between. The CDR3 length is 14 residues. Germline values: CDR1 SGHRS, CDR2 YFSETQ. The CDR3: CASGMTGANYGYTF. For the CDR3, the DNA is TGCGCCAGCGGGATGACTGGTGCTAACTATGGCTACACCTTC.

The table lists this clonotype with a few counts. J is TRBJ2-3 and V is TRBV5-1; TRBD2 is a possible D gene (6 bases). V was cut by 3 bases and J by 0 bases, with 8 bases left in between. The germline CDR1 and CDR2 sequences are SGHRS and YFSETQ. There are 14 residues in the CDR3. The DNA of the CDR3 is TGCGCCAGCAGCTCGGGGGTTAGCACAGATACGCAGTATTTT. Residues: CASSSGVSTDTQYF.

The genes are TRBV28 and TRBJ2-1; 9 bases fit TRBD2. The length of the CDR3 is 15 residues. The J segment lost 8 bases and the V segment lost 5 bases, leaving 10 bases of the junction unmatched. Germline V gives CDR1 MDHEN, CDR2 SYDVKM. CDR3 in amino acids: CASSPGTSTGDEQFF. In nucleotides, the CDR3 is TGTGCCAGCAGTCCGGGGACTAGCACGGGAGATGAGCAGTTCTTC.

The genes are TRBV25-1 and TRBJ2-3; D unresolved. The CDR3 loop spans 13 amino acids. V lost 7 bases and J lost 4, with 12 bases in between. Germline CDR1 is MGHDK and CDR2 is SYGVNS. The CDR3 DNA follows: TGTGCCAGCACCAGCGTTGTGTCAGATACGCAGTATTTT. Amino acids: CASTSVVSDTQYF.

This clonotype was seen a handful of times. The rearrangement joins TRBV29-1 to TRBJ2-1; D perhaps matches TRBD2 (5 bases). Trimming pared 6 bases from V and 4 bases from J, leaving 13 bases between. The germline V gene has CDR1 SQVTM and CDR2 ANQGSEA. There are 13 residues in the CDR3. The CDR3, as DNA: TGCAGCGTCAGACTATCCCGTTACAATGAGCAGTTCTTC. Protein: CSVRLSRYNEQFF.

Only a few counts were recorded for this clonotype. CDR3 region: CASSPSPTGIADTQYF. The CDR3 nucleotides read TGCGCCAGCAGCCCTTCCCCGACAGGGATAGCAGATACGCAGTATTTT. The chain is built from TRBV5-1 and TRBJ2-3; 7 bases line up with TRBD1. This CDR3 has 16 amino acids. CDR1 SGHRS and CDR2 YFSETQ come from the germline V gene. V lost 4 bases and J lost 4; bases outside the gene matches: 12.

The rearrangement links TRBV13 to TRBJ1-2; possible D gene TRBD1, 5 bases. CDR1 is PRHDT and CDR2 is FYEKMQ in the germline V gene (reference sequence). The ends were cut back, 5 bases at V and 8 bases at J, with 27 bases in the middle. The CDR3 runs to 17 residues. CDR3 DNA: TGTGCCAGCAGCCCGAGTGCGGTCCGGGGGACCGCGGAAGGCTACACCTTC. This translates into CASSPSAVRGTAEGYTF.